This entry describes one T cell receptor (beta chain). Antigen specificity is unknown. DNA at around 190 ng, about 30,000 T cell genomes, went into sorted-subset replicate PCRs. The protocol was immunoSEQ multiplex PCR, while the TCRdb copy is restricted to in-frame clones and leaves out a portion. The data show about 320,000 clones, around 87% seen once. These data come from a study of shared clonotypes between healthy human individuals. Study-wide background: Plates per donor: three CD4 naive, three CD4 memory, two CD8 naive, one CD8 memory.

The study, taken as a whole, reports: When compared with the clonotypes that were shared by all four sorted-subset donors, the non-shared clonotypes turned out to have lower generation probabilities.

This CDR3 is built from 14 residues. Per the germline V gene, CDR1 is SGDLS and CDR2 is YYNGEE. The V and J ends lost 4 bases and 6 bases, in that order; junction bases with no gene match: 7. The TCR comes from a man younger than 35 in good health. The sequenced sample consisted of memory CD8+ T cells sorted from blood. Subset: CD45RO+ cells pooled with CCR7-negative TemRA cells. The chain is built from TRBV9 and TRBJ1-1; 9 positions match TRBD1. CDR3 residues: CASSPGTGPAEAFF. DNA for the CDR3: TGTGCCAGCAGCCCGGGGACAGGGCCAGCTGAAGCTTTCTTT.